A selection of T cell receptor beta chains follows, all from one sample in a study of neurological immune-mediated disorders. Each CDR3 protein is one row after TCRdb ran MiXCR on the 5' RACE reads. The data hold fewer than 85,000 distinct CDR3 sequences, with less than 4% observed a single time. Sequences were obtained from PBMCs. The receptors here all came from a man aged 30-40 years with multiple sclerosis. Both conserved end residues are part of each CDR3. The D gene is left open where the match is weak. Where a row states a size, it is once, few, many or the class of an expanded clone; other rows omit it.

size	V	D	J	CDR3	DNA
many	TRBV3-1	-	TRBJ2-2	CASTSRGNTGELFF	TGTGCCAGCACCTCAAGAGGGAACACCGGGGAGCTGTTTTTT
many	TRBV20-1	-	TRBJ1-2	CSARDRRGGNYGYTF	TGCAGTGCTAGAGATCGCAGGGGCGGAAACTATGGCTACACCTTC
many	TRBV20-1	TRBD1	TRBJ2-3	CSARVHNKETGAPTTDTQYF	TGCAGTGCTAGAGTCCACAACAAAGAAACAGGGGCCCCCACCACAGATACGCAGTATTTT
many	TRBV15	-	TRBJ2-4	CATSRDPAGSSAKNIQYF	TGTGCCACCAGCAGAGATCCCGCCGGGTCCTCGGCCAAAAACATTCAGTACTTC
-	TRBV18	-	TRBJ2-7	CASSPLGRSYEQYF	TGTGCCAGCTCACCACTGGGGCGGAGCTACGAGCAGTACTTC
-	TRBV20-1	TRBD1	TRBJ2-3	CSAIQGAPTDTQYF	TGCAGTGCTATCCAGGGGGCTCCCACAGATACGCAGTATTTT
many	TRBV5-1	-	TRBJ2-6	CASSLDTPGANVLTF	TGCGCCAGCAGCTTGGATACCCCTGGGGCCAACGTCCTGACTTTC
many	TRBV5-1	-	TRBJ2-7	CASSLTSYEQYF	TGCGCCAGCAGCTTGACCTCGTACGAGCAGTACTTC
many	TRBV12-3/TRBV12-4	-	TRBJ2-1	CASSPSVPGDEQFF	TGTGCCAGCAGTCCCAGTGTCCCCGGGGATGAGCAGTTCTTC
once	TRBV20-1	TRBD1	TRBJ2-7	CSARPPDADRSSYEQYF	TGCAGTGCTAGACCTCCTGACGCGGACAGGAGCTCCTACGAGCAGTACTTC
few	TRBV3-1	-	TRBJ2-7	CASRQEREQYF	TGTGCCAGCAGACAAGAACGAGAGCAGTACTTC
few	TRBV27	-	TRBJ2-2	CASSLSQGLYTGELFF	TGTGCCAGCAGTCTCTCCCAGGGGCTCTACACCGGGGAGCTGTTTTTT
many	TRBV13	TRBD2	TRBJ2-1	CASSSSGGDEQFF	TGTGCCAGCAGCTCTAGCGGGGGAGATGAGCAGTTCTTC
many	TRBV11-2	-	TRBJ2-4	CASSLEGLAKNIQYF	TGTGCCAGCAGCTTAGAGGGGTTAGCCAAAAACATTCAGTACTTC
-	TRBV7-9	-	TRBJ2-5	CASSSEGGRGETQYF	TGTGCCAGCAGCTCGGAAGGGGGTAGGGGGGAGACCCAGTACTTC
many	TRBV20-1	TRBD1	TRBJ2-5	CSVQGRTGGAEETQYF	TGCAGTGTCCAAGGGAGGACAGGGGGCGCGGAAGAGACCCAGTACTTC
many	TRBV20-1	TRBD1	TRBJ2-5	CSAPRDRGKETQYF	TGCAGTGCTCCCCGGGACAGGGGGAAAGAGACCCAGTACTTC
few	TRBV7-9	-	TRBJ1-2	CASEGERDYGYTF	TGTGCCAGCGAGGGGGAAAGGGACTATGGCTACACCTTC
many	TRBV7-2	TRBD2	TRBJ2-7	CASSAFFGTSIHEQYF	TGTGCCAGCAGCGCGTTCTTCGGGACTAGTATCCACGAGCAGTACTTC
many	TRBV7-2	TRBD2	TRBJ2-7	CASSAGLVTYEQYF	TGTGCCAGCAGCGCAGGACTAGTGACCTACGAGCAGTACTTC
many	TRBV6-6	TRBD1	TRBJ1-2	CASSLEGQARGGYTF	TGTGCCAGCAGTTTGGAAGGACAGGCCCGGGGTGGCTACACCTTC
-	TRBV6-5	-	TRBJ1-1	CASKRSGGGTEAFF	TGTGCCAGCAAGAGAAGTGGGGGTGGCACTGAAGCTTTCTTT
many	TRBV20-1	TRBD1	TRBJ1-1	CSARETGGSTEAFF	TGCAGTGCTAGGGAAACAGGGGGGAGTACTGAAGCTTTCTTT
many	TRBV5-1	-	TRBJ2-6	CASSKAGSGANVLTF	TGCGCCAGCAGCAAGGCAGGCTCTGGGGCCAACGTCCTGACTTTC
many	TRBV21-1	-	TRBJ1-2	CASSKPTRGYTF	TGTGCCAGCAGCAAACCGACACGGGGCTACACCTTC
-	TRBV20-1	TRBD2	TRBJ2-2	CSAREGGTSGELFF	TGCAGTGCTAGAGAGGGGGGGACGAGCGGGGAGCTGTTTTTT
many	TRBV6-6	-	TRBJ1-2	CASSYFYGQGPTNYGYTF	TGTGCCAGCAGTTACTTTTATGGGCAGGGACCGACCAACTATGGCTACACCTTC
many	TRBV7-2	TRBD2	TRBJ2-7	CASSLARGGGEQYF	TGTGCCAGCAGCTTGGCACGGGGGGGCGGCGAGCAGTACTTC
many	TRBV20-1	TRBD2	TRBJ2-3	CSARDSRGVGDTQYF	TGCAGTGCTAGAGATAGTCGGGGGGTAGGAGATACGCAGTATTTT
many	TRBV7-2	TRBD2	TRBJ2-5	CASSLGPAGAETQYF	TGTGCCAGCAGCTTAGGTCCAGCGGGGGCGGAGACCCAGTACTTC
few	TRBV29-1	TRBD1	TRBJ1-5	CSVRQGDQPQNF	TGCAGCGTCCGACAGGGGGATCAGCCCCAGAATTTT
many	TRBV12-3/TRBV12-4	TRBD1	TRBJ2-1	CASSRWDRGNEQFF	TGTGCCAGCAGCCGTTGGGACAGGGGGAATGAGCAGTTCTTC
many	TRBV5-5	-	TRBJ2-5	CASSLRLGAQGETQYF	TGTGCCAGCAGCTTGAGACTAGGGGCCCAGGGAGAGACCCAGTACTTC
many	TRBV27	TRBD2	TRBJ2-7	CASSLRTSGAPYEQYF	TGTGCCAGCAGTTTACGGACTAGCGGGGCCCCCTACGAGCAGTACTTC
many	TRBV25-1	-	TRBJ1-4	CASSEGFGQIDEKLFF	TGTGCCAGCAGTGAAGGGTTTGGACAGATAGATGAAAAACTGTTTTTT
many	TRBV9	-	TRBJ2-7	CASSVGPGAGYEQYF	TGTGCCAGCAGCGTAGGTCCGGGGGCGGGATACGAGCAGTACTTC
many	TRBV20-1	-	TRBJ1-4	CSARAEGSTNEKLFF	TGCAGTGCTAGAGCCGAGGGTTCAACTAATGAAAAACTGTTTTTT
many	TRBV20-1	TRBD2	TRBJ2-1	CSARASGTSGGAVSYNEQFF	TGCAGTGCTCGGGCCTCCGGGACTAGCGGGGGGGCAGTCTCCTACAATGAGCAGTTCTTC
many	TRBV20-1	-	TRBJ2-7	CSARTLPGSYEQYF	TGCAGTGCGAGAACACTACCGGGCTCCTACGAGCAGTACTTC
-	TRBV11-2	TRBD2	TRBJ2-5	CASSSHSSGQETQYF	TGTGCCAGCAGCTCCCACTCTAGCGGCCAAGAGACCCAGTACTTC
many	TRBV4-3	TRBD2	TRBJ2-1	CASSPSGGSGGAEEQFF	TGCGCCAGCAGCCCCTCGGGGGGTAGCGGGGGGGCGGAGGAGCAGTTCTTC
many	TRBV5-1	TRBD2	TRBJ2-3	CASSNQAGPTDTQYF	TGCGCCAGCAGCAACCAAGCGGGGCCCACAGATACGCAGTATTTT
many	TRBV20-1	TRBD2	TRBJ2-5	CSALGTSGAPQETQYF	TGCAGTGCTCTCGGGACTAGCGGGGCCCCTCAAGAGACCCAGTACTTC
-	TRBV4-3	TRBD2	TRBJ2-7	CASSLERGPSYEQYF	TGCGCCAGCAGCCTGGAGCGGGGGCCCTCCTACGAGCAGTACTTC
many	TRBV20-1	-	TRBJ1-4	CSVLLNEKLFF	TGCAGTGTTCTGCTTAATGAAAAACTGTTTTTT
many	TRBV12-3/TRBV12-4	TRBD2	TRBJ2-3	CASSSGTSGADTQYF	TGTGCCAGCAGTTCCGGGACTAGCGGGGCAGATACGCAGTATTTT
many	TRBV4-2	TRBD2	TRBJ2-5	CASSQNGVGGGAGQETQYF	TGTGCCAGCAGCCAAAACGGAGTCGGCGGGGGGGCTGGTCAAGAGACCCAGTACTTC
few	TRBV5-1	-	TRBJ1-5	CASSLTGNGNQPQNF	TGCGCCAGCAGCTTGACAGGGAATGGCAATCAGCCCCAGAATTTT
many	TRBV7-6	TRBD1	TRBJ2-2	CASSEGTGGPGELFF	TGTGCCAGCAGCGAGGGGACAGGGGGTCCCGGGGAGCTGTTTTTT
many	TRBV7-8	-	TRBJ2-1	CASSLFSTERFF	TGTGCCAGCAGCTTATTTTCGACAGAGCGATTCTTC
many	TRBV4-1	-	TRBJ2-5	CASSHLSGRAAETQYF	TGCGCCAGCAGCCACCTATCCGGACGGGCGGCGGAGACCCAGTACTTC
many	TRBV6-6	-	TRBJ1-1	CASTSNRMNTEAFF	TGTGCCAGCACCTCCAATAGAATGAACACTGAAGCTTTCTTT
many	TRBV7-2	-	TRBJ2-3	CASSLVPARVADTQYF	TGTGCCAGCAGCTTAGTCCCGGCCAGGGTGGCAGATACGCAGTATTTT
many	TRBV12-3/TRBV12-4	-	TRBJ2-7	CASSGQYEQYF	TGTGCCAGCAGCGGACAGTACGAGCAGTACTTC